The 27 T cell receptor beta chains below come from one sample, sequenced in a study of T cell repertoires in cytomegalovirus infection. TCRdb re-called the reads through MiXCR, storing one row per CDR3 protein. The repertoire has fewer than 1,000,000 distinct CDR3 sequences, roughly 30% of them found once; the top ten carry around an eighth. Antigen specificity for these receptors is unknown. The sample in question was cultured CD8+ T cells from PBMCs, obtained from culture after CMV antigen stimulation. These TCRs come from a human donor in good health (CMV status not recorded). Some clones in this sample may be carry-over from other donors' samples.

The genes are TRBV12-3 or TRBV12-4 and TRBJ2-5, with D perhaps given as TRBD1 or TRBD2 (5 bases each). Trimming shortened V by 6 bases and J by 0 bases, and 14 bases separated the two germline ends. The CDR3 spans 15 residues. The DNA of the CDR3 is TGTGCCAGCAGCACCATCCCGGGACACCAAGAGACCCAGTACTTC. Its protein is CASSTIPGHQETQYF.

This clonotype was found many times. V is TRBV7-6 and J is TRBJ2-1; weak D call: TRBD1 (5 bases). The CDR3 runs to 15 residues. V dropped 1 base and J dropped 2 bases, with 9 bases sitting between them. Germline V gives CDR1 SGHVS, CDR2 FNYEAQ. Written as DNA, the CDR3 is TGTGCCAGCAGCTTAGACGACAGTACCTACAATGAGCAGTTCTTC. This translates into CASSLDDSTYNEQFF. The variable domain in full, with the rest retrieved from reference TRBV7-6 and TRBJ2-1, is GAGVSQSPRYKVTKRGQDVALRCDPISGHVSLYWYRQALGQGPEFLTYFNYEAQQDKSGLPNDRFSAERPEGSISTLTIQRTEQRDSAMYRCASSLDDSTYNEQFFGPGTRLTVL.

This clonotype was picked up a small number of times. For the CDR3, the DNA is TGTGCCAGCAGCTTAACCCAAAAGGGGGCAGGCACAGATACGCAGTATTTT. The encoded protein is CASSLTQKGAGTDTQYF. The gene calls are TRBV7-8 and TRBJ2-3, with 7 bases fitting TRBD1. Germline trimming cut 2 bases from V and 1 base from J; bases unmatched to any gene: 9. Germline CDR1 reads SGHVS; CDR2 reads FQNEAQ. The CDR3 has 17 amino acids.

This clonotype occurred a few times. V and J are TRBV2 and TRBJ2-1, with 9 bases that match TRBD2. Germline V lookup: CDR1 SNHLY, CDR2 FYNNEI. V was pared by 7 bases and J by 6 bases, with 7 bases of the junction left unmatched. The CDR3 length is 14 residues. The CDR3 region is CASIERGVFNEQFF. The CDR3, as DNA: TGTGCCAGCATAGAGCGGGGGGTCTTCAATGAGCAGTTCTTC. The complete variable domain, with remaining parts taken from reference TRBV2 and TRBJ2-1, reads EPEVTQTPSHQVTQMGQEVILRCVPISNHLYFYWYRQILGQKVEFLVSFYNNEISEKSEIFDDQFSVERPDGSNFTLKIRSTKLEDSAMYFCASIERGVFNEQFFGPGTRLTVL.

Only a few counts were recorded for this clonotype. The chain is built from TRBV6-6 and TRBJ1-2; 7 nucleotides match TRBD1. The CDR3 contains 15 residues. The germline V gene has CDR1 MNHNY and CDR2 SVGAGI (reference sequence). The trim removed 0 bases at V and 2 bases at J, leaving 3 bases unmatched. The CDR3 here is CASSYSTTGNYGYTF. The DNA of the CDR3 is TGTGCCAGCAGTTACTCTACGACAGGGAACTATGGCTACACCTTC.

This clonotype was observed many times. The chain carries TRBV7-2 and TRBJ2-1; TRBD2 might be the D (5 bases). Trimming cost V 0 bases and J 2 bases, with 8 bases left between them. The CDR3 is made up of 15 amino acids. Germline CDR1 SGHTA, CDR2 FQGNSA. The CDR3 region has the DNA TGTGCCAGCAGCTTAGCCCCCGGGGCCTACAATGAGCAGTTCTTC. It is translated as CASSLAPGAYNEQFF.

The chain employs TRBV6-6 and TRBJ1-2; perhaps TRBD1 as D (5 bases). With 7 bases removed from V and 3 bases from J, the gap between germline ends came to 15 bases. This CDR3 region has 14 residues. Germline loops: CDR1 MNHNY, CDR2 SVGAGI (reference sequence). This CDR3 reads CASTRPGEYYGYTF. CDR3 DNA: TGTGCCAGCACCCGACCGGGGGAATACTATGGCTACACCTTC.

Regarding this clonotype: A read error may explain this, as a much larger clone is one base away. The V gene is TRBV6-6, the J gene TRBJ1-5, with a possible D match to TRBD1 (6 bases). CDR1 and CDR2 from the germline V gene are MNHNY and SVGAGI (reference sequence). There are 15 residues in the CDR3. V was shortened by 6 bases and J by 6 bases, with 18 bases between the two germline ends. The CDR3 here is CASRYGSEGGQPQHF. CDR3 sequence (DNA): TGTGCCAGCAGGTACGGGTCAGAGGGGGGTCAGCCCCAGCATTTT.

This clonotype has a handful of counts. V usage is TRBV7-9 and J usage is TRBJ2-1; TRBD1 matches at 9 bases. CDR3 length equals 16 residues. CDR1 and CDR2 from the germline V gene are SEHNR and FQNEAQ (reference sequence). With 4 bases clipped from V and 5 bases from J, the junction kept 9 bases outside the gene matches. The CDR3 coding sequence is TGTGCCAGCAGCTACCCCCGGGACAGGGTGCACAATGAGCAGTTCTTC. The encoded protein is CASSYPRDRVHNEQFF. Full variable domain (outside the CDR3, taken from reference TRBV7-9 and TRBJ2-1): DTGVSQNPRHKITKRGQNVTFRCDPISEHNRLYWYRQTLGQGPEFLTYFQNEAQLEKSRLLSDRFSAERPKGSFSTLEIQRTEQGDSAMYLCASSYPRDRVHNEQFFGPGTRLTVL.

This clonotype was picked up a small number of times. This CDR3 reads CASSLEGGTGNEQFF. Written as DNA, the CDR3 is TGCGCCAGCAGCTTGGAGGGTGGAACTGGCAATGAGCAGTTCTTC. The J gene is TRBJ2-1, the V gene TRBV5-1; D gene ambiguous. This CDR3 is built from 15 residues. CDR1 is SGHRS, CDR2 YFSETQ, per germline. Trimming left V 0 bases short and J 6 bases short, with 13 bases between.

This clonotype has just a few counts. The chain combines TRBV6-5 with TRBJ1-5; D uncertain. Germline V gives CDR1 MNHEY, CDR2 SVGAGI. The CDR3 is 13 amino acids. Trimming stripped 4 bases from V and 4 bases from J, with 8 bases between. CDR3: CASSWRANQPQHF. The CDR3 bases are TGTGCCAGCAGTTGGAGGGCTAATCAGCCCCAGCATTTT.

This rearrangement joins TRBV6-5 to TRBJ1-6, with D possibly TRBD1 on 6 matching bases. Trimming pared 2 bases from V and 3 bases from J, leaving 8 bases between. The CDR3 covers 15 residues. Germline assignment: CDR1 MNHEY and CDR2 SVGAGI. The CDR3 region is CASSYGGVYNSPLHF. In DNA, the CDR3 is TGTGCCAGCAGTTACGGGGGCGTCTATAATTCACCCCTCCACTTT.

The chain is built from TRBV19 and TRBJ1-1; TRBD1 matches 7 bases. This CDR3 is 13 amino acids long. Germline V lookup: CDR1 LNHDA, CDR2 SQIVND (reference sequence). J was trimmed by 0 bases and V by 10 bases; bases with no gene match: 5. The CDR3 is CATSTGMNTEAFF. The DNA for the CDR3 is TGTGCCACTTCGACAGGGATGAACACTGAAGCTTTCTTT. The complete variable domain, with remaining parts taken from reference TRBV19 and TRBJ1-1, reads DGGITQSPKYLFRKEGQNVTLSCEQNLNHDAMYWYRQDPGQGLRLIYYSQIVNDFQKGDIAEGYSVSREKKESFPLTVTSAQKNPTAFYLCATSTGMNTEAFFGQGTRLTVV.

The CDR3 loop is CASSPLGDVGELFF. The CDR3 nucleotides are TGTGCCAGCAGCCCCCTTGGGGATGTTGGGGAGCTGTTTTTT. J is TRBJ2-2 and V is TRBV7-6; D is unclear. The germline gives CDR1 SGHVS, CDR2 FNYEAQ. CDR3 size: 14 residues. The V end lost 5 bases, the J end lost 8 bases, and 15 bases lay between the germline ends.

This clonotype was observed at least ten times. The chain employs TRBV7-6 and TRBJ2-2, with 9 nucleotides matching TRBD2. The CDR3 contains 13 residues. Germline values: CDR1 SGHVS, CDR2 FNYEAQ. V was pared by 8 bases and J by 5 bases, with 3 bases of the junction left unmatched. CDR3 bases: TGTGCCAGCCAGCTAGCGGGGACCGGGGAGCTGTTTTTT. It is translated as CASQLAGTGELFF.

V and J are TRBV19 and TRBJ1-1; weak D call: TRBD1 (6 bases). Trimming cost V 7 bases and J 3 bases, with 15 bases left between them. Germline CDR1 is LNHDA and CDR2 is SQIVND (reference sequence). This CDR3 comprises 14 residues. For the CDR3, the DNA is TGTGCCAGTACCCTTGGGTCAGGGGACACTGAAGCTTTCTTT. Its translation: CASTLGSGDTEAFF.

The chain couples TRBV4-1 to TRBJ2-1; D remains ambiguous. Trimming pared 0 bases from V and 4 bases from J, leaving 13 bases between. There are 16 residues in the CDR3. Looked up from germline, CDR1 is MGHRA and CDR2 is YSYEKL. CDR3 sequence (DNA): TGCGCCAGCAGCCAAGAACGGCCCCGGGCTTACAATGAGCAGTTCTTC. Translating it yields CASSQERPRAYNEQFF.

This rearrangement joins TRBV4-1 to TRBJ1-1; maybe TRBD1 (6 bases). The CDR3 consists of 15 residues. CDR1 and CDR2 (germline): MGHRA, YSYEKL. The V end lost 2 bases, the J end lost 4 bases, and 14 bases lay between the germline ends. The CDR3 reads CASSQNRVWGTEAFF. For the CDR3, the DNA is TGCGCCAGCAGCCAAAACAGGGTTTGGGGCACTGAAGCTTTCTTT.

This clonotype has a count of ten or more. This chain joins TRBV20-1 and TRBJ1-5; D is ambiguous. Trimming left V 6 bases short and J 0 bases short, with 12 bases between. Germline values: CDR1 DFQATT, CDR2 SNEGSKA (reference sequence). The CDR3 consists of 14 residues. The CDR3 region is CSAVHKDSNQPQHF. DNA of the CDR3: TGCAGTGCCGTTCACAAGGATAGCAATCAGCCCCAGCATTTT.

In its sample, this clonotype was seen many times. V and J are TRBV7-9 and TRBJ1-3; D ambiguous. From germline, CDR1 is SEHNR and CDR2 FQNEAQ (reference sequence). The CDR3 has 13 amino acids. With 1 base removed from V and 5 bases from J, the gap between germline ends came to 6 bases. The CDR3 region is CASSLGRRNTIYF. CDR3 sequence (DNA): TGTGCCAGCAGCTTAGGACGGCGAAACACCATATATTTT.

The gene calls are TRBV6-5 and TRBJ2-1, with D possibly matching TRBD2 (6 bases). Trimming pared 7 bases from V and 4 bases from J, leaving 14 bases between. The V gene's germline CDR1 is MNHEY and CDR2 SVGAGI. CDR3 length: 14 residues. This CDR3 reads CASTVNGGYNEQFF. CDR3 bases: TGTGCCAGCACAGTTAACGGAGGGTACAATGAGCAGTTCTTC.

The gene calls are TRBV29-1 and TRBJ2-7; either TRBD1 or TRBD2 may fit D (5 bases each). V lost 5 bases and J lost 2, with 10 bases in between. This CDR3 contains 12 residues. Germline V gene sequence: CDR1 SQVTM, CDR2 ANQGSEA. CDR3 sequence: CSVWDAAYEQYF. CDR3 coding DNA: TGCAGCGTTTGGGACGCCGCCTACGAGCAGTACTTC.

Only a few counts were recorded for this clonotype. J is TRBJ2-4 and V is TRBV4-1, with a weak D call TRBD2 (6 bases). This CDR3 has 14 amino acids. Germline assignment: CDR1 MGHRA and CDR2 YSYEKL. Trimming took 4 bases from V and 8 from J, leaving 15 bases between them. CDR3 region: CASSRIWGVDIQYF. Here the CDR3 DNA reads TGCGCCAGCAGCCGAATCTGGGGGGTGGACATTCAGTACTTC.

In its sample, this clonotype was seen a few times. The chain is built from TRBV7-6 and TRBJ2-7; weak D call: TRBD1 (6 bases). The germline V and J ends were trimmed by 1 base and 2 bases, with 12 bases remaining between them. This CDR3 has 15 residues. CDR1 and CDR2 (germline): SGHVS, FNYEAQ. CDR3 DNA sequence: TGTGCCAGCAGCTTAGTCTCGTCAGGGGCCTACGAGCAGTACGTC. It encodes CASSLVSSGAYEQYV.

This clonotype occurred many times. The chain carries TRBV12-3 or TRBV12-4 and TRBJ1-4, with unresolved D. Between the trimmed V and J ends, which lost 6 bases and 7 bases, there was a span of 6 bases. The CDR3 spans 11 residues. CDR3 in amino acids: CASSLGEKLFF. In DNA form, the CDR3 reads TGTGCCAGCAGCTTGGGTGAAAAACTGTTTTTT.

Worth noting for this clonotype: A much more abundant neighbour one base away suggests this may be a read error. The chain uses TRBV7-9 and TRBJ2-7; D call uncertain. Germline values: CDR1 SEHNR, CDR2 FQNEAQ (reference sequence). V dropped 1 base and J dropped 11 bases, with 15 bases sitting between them. CDR3 length: 13 amino acids. CDR3 bases: TGTGCCAGCAGCTTAGTGGGTCTCCAGACGAAGTACTTC. It translates to CASSLVGLQTKYF.

This clonotype was counted ten times or more. The genes are TRBV7-6 and TRBJ1-1, with D tentatively TRBD1 (5 bases). CDR1 is SGHVS, CDR2 FNYEAQ, per germline. The CDR3 runs to 13 residues. V lost 4 bases to trimming and J lost 0 bases, with 6 bases between them. The CDR3 loop is CASSSTVNTEAFF. CDR3 nucleotides: TGTGCCAGCAGCTCGACAGTGAACACTGAAGCTTTCTTT.